This T cell receptor (beta chain) stems from a study of cytomegalovirus exposure and HLA in healthy donors (dated by TCRdb to about 2017). Broadly, across the study: In an earlier analysis of some 550 of the donors, under 300 Gb of sequence data and 95 million to 130 million unique TCR beta sequences from 180 million or so T cells were reported. Roughly 300 gigabases of sequencing data and tens of millions of unique TCR sequences were included in an early release covering around 600 HLA-typed donors. Of the roughly 400 genotyped donors, around 81% fell in the genetic ancestry cluster associated with self-reported Caucasian donors. The study aimed to test whether signatures of past pathogen exposure could be identified by cataloging public T cell receptors. The T cell repertoires of 666 subjects were profiled by immunosequencing and related to cytomegalovirus serostatus. In addition to the first cohort of roughly 700 subjects, a separate validation cohort of 130 or so different subjects was used. To predict cytomegalovirus infection status, the study combined high-throughput TCR immunosequencing, statistical association of individual TCRs with disease status, and machine learning. In a later analysis, previously published TCR beta repertoires from more than 500 donors were re-analyzed and high-resolution HLA genotyping was added so that TCR occurrence patterns could be studied. In the later analysis, no new phenotypic data were used to find candidate immune exposures; instead, reliance was placed on TCR beta sequences and their occurrence across donors. To decide whether each TCR beta V gene segment behaved as functional or pseudogenic, an earlier analysis of several hundred of the donors relied on high-throughput TCR beta sequencing. Donor age, sex, ethnicity and CMV serostatus were collected together with the repertoire data. A later genetic analysis used genome-wide SNP genotypes for about 55% of the 666 donors, treating that subset as a discovery cohort. Every discovery cohort repertoire had been produced on one sequencing platform. HLA typing covered class I and class II loci at four-digit resolution. The number of typed donors differed by locus: roughly 629-630 for A, B, C, DRB1 and DQB1; 500 to 550 for DQA1; around 610 for DPA1; and approximately 450 for DPB1. Four or five DR-DQ haplotypes were handled as single units for association and clustering because linkage in the cohort was strong. Among about 400 genotyped donors of the cohort, an average of approximately 200,000 unique TCR beta nucleotide sequences was sequenced per donor, of which about 20% were non-productive. Broad study findings and their caveats: In a later genetic analysis, a missense DCLRE1C variant was associated with V-gene and J-gene trimming of TCR beta chains, and the association was replicated in an independent cohort. According to a later genetic analysis, donors in an Asian-associated ancestry cluster had fewer N-insertions in productive TCRs than the approximately 630-donor mean. A later analysis associated about 16,000 TCR beta sequences with specific HLA alleles at a false discovery rate of 0.05. Three of the identified cytomegalovirus-associated TCR beta chains were confirmed in vitro to be specific for cytomegalovirus antigens. Because HLA typing was unavailable for some donors at each locus, only the typed subset was used in association tests. In a later analysis, several top co-occurrence clusters were reported to appear linked to parvovirus B19, influenza, CMV and Epstein-Barr virus. According to the authors, the approach could potentially be generalized to other disease states and immunological phenotypes. In both the original and validation cohorts, the classifier was reported to diagnose cytomegalovirus status with high specificity and sensitivity. A cluster of highly shared sequence variants was judged likely to be a technical artifact of the sequencing pipeline. In a later analysis, the rate of TCR association differed among HLA loci, with DRB1 alleles having the most associated TCRs and HLA-C alleles having the fewest. Most CMV-associated TCR beta chains appeared to be HLA-restricted in a later analysis, and the HLA associations seemed to be driven largely by CMV exposure. The only immune exposure information available for the cohort was CMV serostatus. Because counts were too low, fewer than 20 rarely observed V segments, including chromosome 9 orphons, were excluded from the earlier analysis of 587 of the donors. Most TCR sequences were seen in very few donors, while some public TCRs were found in many individuals. A later analysis found that HLA-associated TCR beta chains were more clonally expanded and had lower generation probabilities than equally common non-associated chains. A further reported finding was that TCR beta sequences accurately predicted the HLA-A and HLA-B alleles for most subjects in the first cohort. When HLA alleles, especially DR and DQ, strongly co-occurred, attributing TCR associations to individual alleles was difficult. Linkage disequilibrium might explain the correlated functional status among segregating V segments, but an unknown experimental factor could not be excluded. A total of 164 TCR beta chains were listed by the study as associated with cytomegalovirus. Some IMGT-functional V segments, including TRBV6-2 and TRBV6-3, could not be told apart with the 87-base-pair reads, so those segments were excluded. In this cohort, only TCR beta chains were sequenced, and detectable features were limited by the absence of alpha or paired-chain data. The presence/absence analyses assumed that sequencing depth was roughly uniform across donors, and that assumption may not be true. Broadly in line with IMGT annotations, most TCR beta V segments showed up in productive rearrangements about 87% or about 30% of the time in an earlier analysis of 450 to 600 of the donors.

In total, about 650 healthy bone marrow donors made up the cohort. At the time of sampling, all cohort members were nominally healthy, though unrecorded immune exposures were likely present. The donor was CMV seronegative and belonged to the group of over 300 seronegative cohort members. Every donor gave a peripheral blood sample, and the peripheral blood mononuclear cells from that sample were used for TCR beta sequencing. Genomic DNA was extracted from the blood cell samples with the Qiagen DNeasy Blood Extraction Kit. Library preparation employed the immunoSEQ multiplex PCR assay. The multiplex PCR relied on a mix of 60 forward primers for TCR Vbeta segments and 13 reverse primers for TCR Jbeta segments. The CDR3 region of rearranged TCR beta genes was amplified from genomic DNA by a multiplex PCR assay. The Illumina HiSeq System was used to sequence the amplified TCR beta libraries as 87-base-pair reads. The paper's processing steps were these. A later analysis tallied tens of millions of unique TCR beta chains across the 666 repertoires, and about 10 million of those chains were shared by two or more donors. A nearest-neighbor algorithm error-corrected the raw reads and collapsed the reads into unique sequences, merging closely related sequences to remove PCR and sequencing errors. To assign V, D and J gene segments, CDR3 sequences were aligned to IMGT reference sequences. For a sequence to be retained, a match of at least six nucleotides to both a V gene segment and a J gene segment was required. A rearrangement counted as productive if the CDR3 had no stop codons and remained in frame with V and J, and every other rearrangement counted as non-productive. CDR3 was defined according to IMGT convention as the region running from the second conserved V-encoded cysteine to the conserved J-encoded phenylalanine. In an earlier analysis of more than 550 of the donors, sequences lacking an unambiguous match to a single V gene segment were excluded. In an earlier analysis of approximately 590 of the donors, a V segment was called functional when productive rearrangements were above 56.7%, and segregating when the standard deviation between donors exceeded 5%. A statistical classification framework was developed to diagnose cytomegalovirus status using the catalog of TCR beta chain sequences. In a later analysis, TCR nucleotide sequences were compared against IMGT/GENE-DB human TR gene sequences so that V and J genes could be assigned. Using the TCRdist pipeline, a later analysis assigned CDR3 sequences along with most-parsimonious VDJ recombination scenarios. In a later analysis, each TCR beta chain was defined by its CDR3 amino acid sequence together with its V-gene family, and reads without a unique V-gene family were excluded. As a way to deal with suspected cross-contamination and a sequencing artifact, a later analysis dropped under 600 nucleotide sequences that were highly shared and had low generation probability. In a later analysis, a clonal expansion index was calculated for each public chain from normalized within-repertoire ranks of inferred template counts. A later analysis computed generation probabilities with a VDJ recombination model fitted to out-of-frame rearrangements, and checked the results against IGoR. In a later analysis, hypergeometric tests were used to score TCR-TCR, TCR-HLA and TCR-CMV co-occurrence, with a repertoire-size bias correction applied to TCR pairs. In a later analysis, false discovery rates were estimated by permuting HLA or CMV assignments 20 times. In a later analysis, co-occurring TCRs were grouped using DBSCAN, and TCRdist sequence similarity was added for clustering within HLA-allele-positive subsets. For co-occurrence clustering, repertoires with fewer than 30,000 or more than 120,000 public chains were excluded, along with four to six repertoires with anomalous nucleotide sharing. As stored in TCRdb, this immuneACCESS dataset retains in-frame rearrangements with V and J assigned. A fraction of the clones does not appear; measured against another copy, unresolved V genes explain less than half of the discrepancy, and the remainder lacks a known reason. Clonal size and the V and J genes are those of that table, whereas D and trimming came from the DNA. Recorded for this sample are about 200,000 clones; 82% of them occurred a single time. Clones ranked in the top ten supply around 3% of the sample.

On this clone: This clone's antigen is unknown. Base qualities are not provided; no much larger clone lies one nucleotide away.

The CDR3 numbers 14 residues from cysteine through phenylalanine. Only the CDR3 DNA stays, 42 bases, in frame from base 1. CDR1 SGHAT and CDR2 FQDESV were looked up in the germline V gene (reference sequence). Germline trimming: 5 bases from V, 5 bases from J; junction bases outside gene matches: 8. The source is a woman aged 40 to 49 in good health and CMV-seronegative. The sequenced sample consisted of PBMCs. The chain was built from TRBV11-1 and TRBJ2-5; 7 central bases correspond to TRBD1. The DNA is TGTGCCAGCAGCCTACAGGGGACGAGGGAGACCCAGTACTTC. This translates into CASSLQGTRETQYF.